Detailed here is one T cell receptor (beta chain). In the original processing: Amplification with reference gene primers provided the estimates of nucleated cell counts. The repertoire was sequenced with immunoSEQ multiplex PCR; TCRdb's copy has only in-frame clones and lacks some. V and J calls and clone size are copied from that table; D and trimming were computed from the DNA. The sample has 310,000 or so clones; over 75% are singletons. The data are from a study of blood T cell repertoires in COVID-19. Germline V gene lookup returns CDR1 MDHEN and CDR2 SYDVKM. V was trimmed by 6 bases and J by 0 bases, leaving 17 bases between them. The CDR3 is made up of 16 amino acids.

This TCR came from a man aged 45 to 65 with active or convalescent COVID-19. Material for sequencing was peripheral blood. The genes are TRBV28 and TRBJ2-5; the D gene is possibly TRBD2 (5 bases). The CDR3 bases are TGTGCCAGCAGCCACCCAGGAGCGGACTACCAAGAGACCCAGTACTTC. It yields the protein CASSHPGADYQETQYF.